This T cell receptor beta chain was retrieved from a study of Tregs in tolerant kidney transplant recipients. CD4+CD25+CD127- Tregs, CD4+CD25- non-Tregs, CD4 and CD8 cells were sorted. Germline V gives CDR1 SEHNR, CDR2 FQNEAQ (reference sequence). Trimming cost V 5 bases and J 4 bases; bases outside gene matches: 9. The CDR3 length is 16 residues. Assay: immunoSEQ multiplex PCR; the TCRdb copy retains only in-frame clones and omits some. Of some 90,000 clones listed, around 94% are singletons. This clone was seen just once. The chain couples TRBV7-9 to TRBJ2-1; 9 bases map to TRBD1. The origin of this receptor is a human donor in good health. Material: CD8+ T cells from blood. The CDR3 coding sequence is TGTGCCAGCAGCCCGATCGGGACAGGGCCTTACAATGAGCAGTTCTTC. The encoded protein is CASSPIGTGPYNEQFF.